The 15 T cell receptor beta chains reported below all come from one sample, sequenced in a study of blood T cell repertoires in COVID-19. Using immunoSEQ multiplex PCR, the repertoire was profiled, and TCRdb retains in-frame clones only, with some absent. Among some 180,000 clones listed, 84% were seen once. The source material was peripheral blood. The source is a woman at least 80 years old with COVID-19, enrolled during active disease.

The chain carries TRBV19 and TRBJ2-4, with TRBD2 matching 7 bases. The V gene end was trimmed by 1 base and the J gene end by 1 base; junction bases not matched to a gene: 10. This CDR3 has 18 amino acids. Germline V gene lookup returns CDR1 LNHDA and CDR2 SQIVND (reference sequence). The CDR3: CASSIGASRELAKNIQYF. The CDR3 DNA reads as TGTGCCAGTAGTATAGGAGCATCGCGGGAGCTGGCCAAAAACATTCAGTACTTC.

This chain uses TRBV18 with TRBJ1-4; D may be TRBD1 (6 bases). V lost 8 bases and J 0 bases, leaving 19 bases between the germline ends. The CDR3 contains 17 residues. The germline CDR1 and CDR2 sequences are KGHSH and LQKENI. Here the CDR3 DNA reads TGTGCCAGCCGCCCGGGGGCGGGGGCGACAACTAATGAAAAACTGTTTTTT. It specifies CASRPGAGATTNEKLFF.

V usage is TRBV5-1 and J usage is TRBJ1-2, with a weak D call TRBD1 (6 bases). Trimming shortened V by 4 bases and J by 3 bases, and 13 bases separated the two germline ends. The CDR3 is 14 amino acids. The germline gives CDR1 SGHRS, CDR2 YFSETQ. The DNA for the CDR3 is TGCGCCAGCAGCGAGAGGCAGGGGCACTATGGCTACACCTTC. Translating gives CASSERQGHYGYTF.

The genes are TRBV2 and TRBJ2-2; 7 bases fit TRBD1. The CDR3 loop spans 14 amino acids. V lost 5 bases and J lost 3; bases outside the gene matches: 3. Looked up from germline, CDR1 is SNHLY and CDR2 is FYNNEI. In DNA form, the CDR3 reads TGTGCCAGCAGTCTAACAGGGGACACCGGGGAGCTGTTTTTT. Its translation is CASSLTGDTGELFF.

J is TRBJ2-1 and V is TRBV11-3; 9 positions match TRBD1. The V gene's germline CDR1 is SGHNT and CDR2 YENEEA. The CDR3 length is 16 residues. With 0 bases clipped from V and 4 bases from J, the junction kept 4 bases outside the gene matches. The CDR3 protein is CASSLDSGTGYNEQFF. The CDR3 DNA is TGTGCCAGCAGCTTAGATTCCGGGACAGGGTACAATGAGCAGTTCTTC.

This chain uses TRBV7-9 with TRBJ1-5; no reliable D call. Trimming removed 6 bases from V and 3 bases from J, with 12 bases in between. Germline V lookup: CDR1 SEHNR, CDR2 FQNEAQ (reference sequence). The CDR3 totals 14 residues. CDR3 sequence: CASSRDLTNQPQHF. As DNA, the CDR3 is TGTGCCAGCAGTCGGGATTTGACCAATCAGCCCCAGCATTTT.

V is TRBV3-1 (or the pseudogene TRBV3-2) and J is TRBJ2-3, with D possibly matching TRBD1 (5 bases). The V end was cut by 0 bases, the J end by 1 base, with 8 bases between. The CDR3 length is 15 residues. Per germline, CDR1 LGHDT and CDR2 YNNKEL (reference sequence). CDR3 DNA: TGTGCCAGCAGCCAAGAAGGGGCCGGCACAGATACGCAGTATTTT. It encodes CASSQEGAGTDTQYF.

A single count supports this clone. J is TRBJ2-1 and V is TRBV5-1, with 8 positions matching TRBD1. The CDR3 extends over 16 amino acids. CDR1 is SGHRS and CDR2 is YFSETQ in the germline V gene. Germline trimming cut 2 bases from V and 3 bases from J; bases unmatched to any gene: 7. The chain's CDR3 is CASSFHGQGDYNEQFF. CDR3 sequence (DNA): TGCGCCAGCAGCTTTCACGGACAGGGTGACTACAATGAGCAGTTCTTC.

The chain is built from TRBV24-1 and TRBJ2-5; 9 nucleotides match TRBD2. The length of the CDR3 is 19 residues. Germline CDR1 reads KGHDR; CDR2 reads SFDVKD. J was trimmed by 5 bases and V by 0 bases; bases with no gene match: 15. The CDR3 bases are TGTGCCACCAGTGATTTGGGGGGACTAGCCGATTCGCTTATCGAGACCCAGTACTTC. It specifies CATSDLGGLADSLIETQYF.

Comments on this clone: The sample carries other DNA sequences with the same CDR3. The rearrangement uses TRBV18 and TRBJ2-5; 7 bases align to TRBD2. Germline lookup yields CDR1 KGHSH and CDR2 LQKENI. The V gene end was trimmed by 3 bases and the J gene end by 5 bases; junction bases not matched to a gene: 3. The CDR3 runs to 13 residues. The CDR3 spells CASSPQGGETQYF. The CDR3 bases are TGTGCCAGCTCACCCCAGGGAGGGGAGACCCAGTACTTC. Based on the CDR3 plus reference TRBV18 and TRBJ2-5, the full variable domain is NAGVMQNPRHLVRRRGQEARLRCSPMKGHSHVYWYRQLPEEGLKFMVYLQKENIIDESGMPKERFSAEFPKEGPSILRIQQVVRGDSAAYFCASSPQGGETQYFGPGTRLLVL.

The chain is built from TRBV7-2 and TRBJ1-5; no reliable D call. V lost 1 base and J lost 0, with 10 bases in between. This CDR3 region has 16 residues. Germline V lookup: CDR1 SGHTA, CDR2 FQGNSA. As DNA, the CDR3 is TGTGCCAGCAGCTTAGGGGCAGGAAATAGCAATCAGCCCCAGCATTTT. It yields the protein CASSLGAGNSNQPQHF.

V gene TRBV18 combines with J gene TRBJ2-3; no definite D call. Trimming took 0 bases from V and 2 from J, leaving 12 bases between them. There are 16 residues in the CDR3. CDR1 is KGHSH and CDR2 is LQKENI in the germline V gene. The CDR3: CASSPPWQADTDTQYF. In nucleotides, the CDR3 is TGTGCCAGCTCACCACCGTGGCAGGCAGACACAGATACGCAGTATTTT. Together with reference TRBV18 and TRBJ2-3, the CDR3 gives the full variable domain: NAGVMQNPRHLVRRRGQEARLRCSPMKGHSHVYWYRQLPEEGLKFMVYLQKENIIDESGMPKERFSAEFPKEGPSILRIQQVVRGDSAAYFCASSPPWQADTDTQYFGPGTRLTVL.

This clone has just one count. The V and J genes are TRBV27 and TRBJ1-6, with D possibly TRBD1 on 6 matching bases. The length of the CDR3 is 14 residues. Germline loops: CDR1 MNHEY, CDR2 SMNVEV (reference sequence). Trimming stripped 5 bases from V and 10 bases from J, with 15 bases between. Written as DNA, the CDR3 is TGTGCCAGCAGTAATCAGGGGTTCCGCTCACCCCTCCACTTT. Encoded protein: CASSNQGFRSPLHF.

This clone turned up a few times. V gene TRBV6-1 combines with J gene TRBJ1-2; TRBD1 might be the D (6 bases). There are 15 residues in the CDR3. V was pared by 3 bases and J by 4 bases, with 15 bases between. Germline values: CDR1 MNHNS, CDR2 SASEGT. CDR3 sequence: CASSDRGDPLYGYTF. The CDR3 region has the DNA TGTGCCAGCAGTGACAGGGGAGATCCACTCTATGGCTACACCTTC.

This clone was counted once. The V call is TRBV7-3, the J call TRBJ2-1; D call uncertain. The germline gives CDR1 SGHTA, CDR2 FQGTGA. Trimming stripped 2 bases from V and 0 bases from J, with 5 bases between. This CDR3 has 14 amino acids. The CDR3 DNA sequence: TGTGCCAGCAGCTTACTACTCTCCTACAATGAGCAGTTCTTC. Translating it yields CASSLLLSYNEQFF.